These 4 T cell receptor beta chains originate from one sample sequenced in a study of beta chain features in type 1 diabetes. What was sequenced were expressed TCRB transcripts, since all of the isolated RNA had been reverse transcribed. The protocol was immunoSEQ multiplex PCR, while the TCRdb copy is restricted to in-frame clones and leaves out a portion. Here the sample spans over 120,000 clones, about 12% being singletons. Overall study findings and caveats: Moderate yet significant TCRB CDR3 shortening was seen in Type 1 diabetes patients in all four CD4+ subsets.

These TCRs are of unknown antigen specificity. The sequencing input was central memory CD4+ T cells from blood. Receptors were obtained from a man between 18 and 29 years old with type 1 diabetes.

The V call is TRBV10-3, the J call TRBJ2-5, with 11 bases matching TRBD2. From germline, CDR1 is ENHRY and CDR2 SYGVKD. The CDR3 consists of 14 residues. V dropped 11 bases and J dropped 4; count of bases not matched to a gene: 9. The CDR3 DNA sequence: TGTGCCTGCCGTAGCGGGGGGGCAGGAGAGACCCAGTACTTC. It codes for CACRSGGAGETQYF.

Regarding this clone: The same CDR3 can be traced to other DNA sequences in this sample. The rearrangement joins TRBV9 to TRBJ2-5; no definite D call. The germline V gene encodes CDR1 SGDLS and CDR2 YYNGEE. This CDR3 region has 13 residues. V was clipped by 2 bases and J by 0 bases, with 5 bases between them. The CDR3 DNA is TGTGCCAGCAGCGTCACAGACCAAGAGACCCAGTACTTC. It yields the protein CASSVTDQETQYF.

This clone qualifies as medium-sized. CDR3 sequence (DNA): TGCAGCGCCGGCAGGAGTGGAGAGCAGTTCTTC. Translated, it gives CSAGRSGEQFF. The V gene is TRBV29-1, the J gene TRBJ2-1, with D unclear. The length of the CDR3 is 11 residues. CDR1 SQVTM and CDR2 ANQGSEA come from the germline V gene. Between the trimmed V and J ends, which lost 7 bases and 10 bases, there was a span of 14 bases.

The chain has TRBV29-1 and TRBJ1-2, with D possibly being TRBD1 (5 bases). CDR3 length: 14 amino acids. The V gene's germline CDR1 is SQVTM and CDR2 ANQGSEA. With 1 base removed from V and 2 bases from J, the gap between germline ends came to 11 bases. CDR3 bases: TGCAGCGTTGAAGCAGGAGGGGTAAACTATGGCTACACCTTC. Translation gives CSVEAGGVNYGYTF.